The rows below give T cell receptor beta chains drawn from one sample of a study of tumor T cells in aggressive B-cell lymphoma. Method: immunoSEQ multiplex PCR; TCRdb's copy keeps in-frame clones and lacks some. In the table there are some 11,000 clones, around nine tenths of which are singletons. The sequencing sample was made of tumor tissue. These TCRs come from an adult with diffuse large B cell lymphoma. Both conserved end residues are part of each CDR3. The size entry is marked missing in some rows and otherwise reads once, few, many or a size class.

V	size	J	CDR3
TRBV10-3	.	.	CAISDPSGFYEQYF
TRBV25-1	.	TRBJ1-5	CASRAEDSNQPQHF
TRBV9	few	TRBJ2-1	CASSIQAQAYNEQFF
TRBV28	.	TRBJ2-7	CASSFATGVSEQYF
TRBV5-1	.	TRBJ2-3	CASSYPPGGPTDTQYF
TRBV2	.	TRBJ1-5	CASRARTGGEPQHF
TRBV9	.	TRBJ1-5	CASSVDFDQPQHF
TRBV5-5	once	TRBJ1-2	CASSLPPTVYGYTF
TRBV7-3	.	TRBJ2-7	CASSSLQGGEQYF
TRBV5-3	.	TRBJ1-6	CARSFGLGGDPSPLHF
TRBV6-5	.	TRBJ2-7	CASSYRGAYEQYF
TRBV5-1	.	TRBJ2-7	CASSSGHSYEQYF
TRBV4-1	.	TRBJ1-5	CASSQWDRGFMPQNQPQHF
TRBV9	.	TRBJ2-7	CASSEGDYSLRGYEQYF
TRBV11-2	.	TRBJ2-7	CASSIQGANILYEQYF
TRBV6-6	once	TRBJ1-5	CASSYRDGGSHQPQHF
TRBV19	.	TRBJ1-1	CASRDRVWITEAFF
TRBV10-3	.	TRBJ1-2	CAISEDSRYYGYTF
TRBV18	.	TRBJ2-7	CASSSGQGHSYEQYF
TRBV13	.	TRBJ1-2	CASSLAALGGFRNYGYTF
TRBV28	.	TRBJ1-2	CASSLRQDYGYTF
TRBV10-2	.	TRBJ1-2	CASSAGGSYGYTF
TRBV18	.	TRBJ1-1	CASSFSPGDTEAFF
TRBV27	.	TRBJ2-7	CASSYSGRQSYEQYF
TRBV4-1	.	TRBJ2-7	CASSQGLPQTSYEQYF
TRBV7-2	.	TRBJ2-7	CASSLRAGAGEQYF
TRBV11-3	few	TRBJ2-3	CASLAGDADTQYF
TRBV19	.	TRBJ2-7	CASQARGYEQYF
TRBV2	.	TRBJ2-7	CATGDYEQYF
TRBV19	.	TRBJ1-2	CASTGGRSYGYTF
TRBV10-3	.	TRBJ2-3	CAISGPGTGVGTDTQYF
TRBV5-5	.	TRBJ1-6	CASSFGMTGAPLHF
TRBV7-2	.	TRBJ2-1	CASSLDQNNEQFF
TRBV4-1	.	TRBJ2-3	CASSRKSLPDSGGTDTQYF
TRBV25-1	.	TRBJ1-2	CASSGGRGGYTF
TRBV29-1	.	TRBJ1-5	CSVGQGSGQPQHF
TRBV6-1	.	TRBJ1-5	CASSEATWSTQPQHF
TRBV27	.	TRBJ1-1	CASSSGTGQNTEAFF
TRBV11-2	.	TRBJ2-7	CASSPRGQGSYEQYF
TRBV6-5	.	TRBJ1-2	CASSPLGGGYGYTF
TRBV15	.	TRBJ1-1	CATSRGGQDTEAFF
TRBV13	.	TRBJ1-1	CASSFLRGLNTEAFF
TRBV5-1	.	TRBJ1-2	CASSAVEQGFNYGYTF